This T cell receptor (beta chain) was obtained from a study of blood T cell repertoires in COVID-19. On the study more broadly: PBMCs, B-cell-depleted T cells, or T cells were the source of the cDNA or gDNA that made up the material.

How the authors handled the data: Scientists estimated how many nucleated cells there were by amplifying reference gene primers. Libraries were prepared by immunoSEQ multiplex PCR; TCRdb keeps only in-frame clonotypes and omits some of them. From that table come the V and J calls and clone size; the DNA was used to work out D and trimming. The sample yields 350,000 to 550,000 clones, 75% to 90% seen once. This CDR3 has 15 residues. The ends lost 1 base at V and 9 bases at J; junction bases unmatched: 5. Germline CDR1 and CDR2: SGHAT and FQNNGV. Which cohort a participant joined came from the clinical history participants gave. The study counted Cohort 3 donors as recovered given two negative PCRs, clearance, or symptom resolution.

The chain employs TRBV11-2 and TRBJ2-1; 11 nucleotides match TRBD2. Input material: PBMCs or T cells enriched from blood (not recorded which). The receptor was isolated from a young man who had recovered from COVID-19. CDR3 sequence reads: CASSLVGLAGAEQFF. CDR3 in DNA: TGTGCCAGCAGCTTAGTTGGACTAGCGGGCGCTGAGCAGTTCTTC.